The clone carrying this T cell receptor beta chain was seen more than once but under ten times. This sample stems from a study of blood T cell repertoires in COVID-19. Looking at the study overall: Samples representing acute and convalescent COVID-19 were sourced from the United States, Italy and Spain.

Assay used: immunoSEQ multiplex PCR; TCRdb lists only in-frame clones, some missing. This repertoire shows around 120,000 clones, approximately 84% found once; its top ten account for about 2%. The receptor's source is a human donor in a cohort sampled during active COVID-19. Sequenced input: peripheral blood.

The CDR3 is CASSVTGELFF. The CDR3 coding sequence is TGTGCCAGCAGCGTCACCGGGGAGCTGTTTTTT. The chain employs TRBV12-3 or TRBV12-4 and TRBJ2-2; no reliable D call. V shed 6 bases and J shed 4 bases, with 3 bases lying between them. The CDR3 contains 11 residues.